This T cell receptor beta chain was identified in a study of cytomegalovirus exposure and HLA in healthy donors. Use of 60 Vbeta and 13 Jbeta primers characterized the PCR. TCRdb's table, derived via immunoSEQ multiplex PCR, lists solely in-frame clones and lacks some. The sample holds roughly 110,000 clones. The CDR3 has 15 amino acids. V shed 1 base and J shed 1 base, with 10 bases lying between them. Germline values: CDR1 LNHDA, CDR2 SQIVND (reference sequence). Specimen: PBMCs. This chain connects TRBV19 to TRBJ2-5, with a possible D match to TRBD1 (5 bases). The receptor was isolated from a man under 40 in good health and CMV-seronegative. CDR3 in amino acids: CASSIGTGAQETQYF. The DNA for the CDR3 is TGTGCCAGTAGTATAGGTACAGGAGCCCAAGAGACCCAGTACTTC.